A selection of T cell receptor beta chains follows, all from one sample in a study of cytomegalovirus exposure and HLA in healthy donors. Using immunoSEQ multiplex PCR, the repertoire was profiled, and TCRdb retains in-frame clones only, with some absent. The sample yields tens of thousands of clones, 96% seen once. Sequencing input: PBMCs. The receptor source for this set is a man aged 18 to 30 in good health and CMV-seronegative. The CDR3 runs from the conserved cysteine through the conserved F or W. The D gene is left open where the match is weak. Clone size appears in some rows only: once, few, many, or a class for an expanded clone.

-,TRBV28,TRBJ1-1,-,TGTGCCAGCAGTCCATGGCGACAGGTAGAAGCTTTCTTT,CASSPWRQVEAFF
TRBD1,TRBV19,TRBJ1-1,-,TGTGCCAGTAGTAGGAACAGGGGTATGAACACTGAAGCTTTCTTT,CASSRNRGMNTEAFF
-,TRBV2,TRBJ1-5,-,TGTGCCAGCAGCGGAAGGGGCGGTCAGCCCCAGCATTTT,CASSGRGGQPQHF
TRBD1,TRBV27,TRBJ2-7,once,TGTGCCAGCAGCTATAAACCTCAGGGGGCTTACGAGCAGTACTTC,CASSYKPQGAYEQYF
-,TRBV4-1,TRBJ2-6,-,TGCGCCAGCAGCCAAGATATTCCACCCAGCTCTGGGGCCAACGTCCTGACTTTC,CASSQDIPPSSGANVLTF
TRBD2,TRBV7-2,TRBJ2-7,-,TGTGCCAGCAGCTCATCGGGACTAGCGGACACGCCCTACGAGCAGTACTTC,CASSSSGLADTPYEQYF
TRBD2,TRBV11-3,TRBJ2-3,-,TGTGCCAGCAGCAGAGCGGGAAGCACAGATACGCAGTATTTT,CASSRAGSTDTQYF
-,TRBV19,TRBJ1-1,-,TGTGCCAGTAGTATACAGAAAGGACTCGAGGCTTTCTTT,CASSIQKGLEAFF
-,TRBV19,TRBJ1-4,-,TGTGCCAGTAGTGATGGGACAAGGAAAAAACTGTTTTTT,CASSDGTRKKLFF
TRBD1,TRBV19,TRBJ1-1,once,TGTGCCCTTAGGGAGGGACAGGAAAACACTGAAGCTTTCTTT,CALREGQENTEAFF
-,TRBV5-4,TRBJ2-3,-,TGTGCCAGCAGCCCCCGGACAGATACAGATACGCAGTATTTT,CASSPRTDTDTQYF
TRBD2,TRBV5-4,TRBJ2-1,-,TGTGCCAGCAGCCAGAAAGCCCGGACTAGCGGGAACTACAATGAGCAGTTCTTC,CASSQKARTSGNYNEQFF
-,TRBV4-1,TRBJ1-1,-,TGCGCCAGCAGCCAACGGACTCCCATGAACACTGAAGCTTTCTTT,CASSQRTPMNTEAFF
TRBD1,TRBV10-3,TRBJ1-2,-,TGTGCCTTCTCCGGGACAGGGGATAATGGCTACACCTTC,CAFSGTGDNGYTF
TRBD1,TRBV15,TRBJ2-7,-,TGTGCCACCAGCACGACAGGGTGGGGCGAGCAGTACTTC,CATSTTGWGEQYF
TRBD2,TRBV28,TRBJ2-7,-,TGTGCCACCGTAACGGGGGGGGACTACGAGCAGTACTTC,CATVTGGDYEQYF